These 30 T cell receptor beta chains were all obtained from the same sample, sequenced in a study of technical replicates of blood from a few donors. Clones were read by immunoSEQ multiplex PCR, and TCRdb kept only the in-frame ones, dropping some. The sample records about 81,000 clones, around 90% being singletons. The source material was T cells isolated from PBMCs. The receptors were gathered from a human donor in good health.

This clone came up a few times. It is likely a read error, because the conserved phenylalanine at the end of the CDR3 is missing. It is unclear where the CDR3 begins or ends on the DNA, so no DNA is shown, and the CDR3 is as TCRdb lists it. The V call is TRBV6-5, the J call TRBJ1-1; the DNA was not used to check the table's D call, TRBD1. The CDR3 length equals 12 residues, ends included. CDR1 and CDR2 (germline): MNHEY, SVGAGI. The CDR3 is CASSLDGQGIRV.

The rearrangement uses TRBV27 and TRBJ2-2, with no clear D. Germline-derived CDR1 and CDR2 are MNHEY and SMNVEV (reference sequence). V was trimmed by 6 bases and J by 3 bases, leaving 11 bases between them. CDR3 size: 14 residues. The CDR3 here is CASRPGYYTGELFF. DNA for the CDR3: TGTGCCAGCAGGCCCGGGTACTACACCGGGGAGCTGTTTTTT.

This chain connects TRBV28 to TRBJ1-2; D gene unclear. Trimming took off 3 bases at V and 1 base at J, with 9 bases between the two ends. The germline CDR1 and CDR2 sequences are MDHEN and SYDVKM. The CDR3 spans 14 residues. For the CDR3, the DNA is TGTGCCAGCAGTTTCCCCGGCGGTAACTATGGCTACACCTTC. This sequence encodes CASSFPGGNYGYTF.

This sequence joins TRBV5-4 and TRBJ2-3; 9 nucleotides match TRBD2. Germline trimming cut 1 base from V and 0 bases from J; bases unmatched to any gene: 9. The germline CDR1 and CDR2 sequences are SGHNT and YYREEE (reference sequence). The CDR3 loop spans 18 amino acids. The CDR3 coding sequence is TGTGCCAGCAGCTTGACAACTAGCGGGCCGGTAAGCACAGATACGCAGTATTTT. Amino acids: CASSLTTSGPVSTDTQYF.

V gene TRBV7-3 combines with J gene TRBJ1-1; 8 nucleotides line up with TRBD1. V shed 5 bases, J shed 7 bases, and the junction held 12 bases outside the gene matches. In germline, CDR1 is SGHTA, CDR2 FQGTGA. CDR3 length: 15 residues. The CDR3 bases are TGTGCCAGCAGCCTACGCCCCGGACAGGGAAGTGAAGCTTTCTTT. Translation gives CASSLRPGQGSEAFF.

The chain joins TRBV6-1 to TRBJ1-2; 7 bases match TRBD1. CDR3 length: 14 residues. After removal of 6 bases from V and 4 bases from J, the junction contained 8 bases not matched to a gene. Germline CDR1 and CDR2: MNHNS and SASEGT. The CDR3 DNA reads TGTGCCAGCAGAAAGCCAGGGGGTTCCTATGGCTACACCTTC. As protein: CASRKPGGSYGYTF.

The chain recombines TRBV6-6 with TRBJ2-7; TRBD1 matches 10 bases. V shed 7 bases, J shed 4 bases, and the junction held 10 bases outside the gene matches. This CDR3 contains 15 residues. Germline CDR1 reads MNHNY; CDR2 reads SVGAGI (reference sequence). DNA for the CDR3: TGTGCCAGCAACATGGGCGGGACAGGGGATTACGAGCAGTACTTC. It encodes CASNMGGTGDYEQYF.

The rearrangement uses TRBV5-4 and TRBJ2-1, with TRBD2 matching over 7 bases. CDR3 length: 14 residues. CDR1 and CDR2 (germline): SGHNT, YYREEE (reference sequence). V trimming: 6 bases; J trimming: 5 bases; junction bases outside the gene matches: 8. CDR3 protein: CASNEGRGDNEQFF. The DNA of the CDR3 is TGTGCCAGCAACGAAGGACGGGGGGACAATGAGCAGTTCTTC.

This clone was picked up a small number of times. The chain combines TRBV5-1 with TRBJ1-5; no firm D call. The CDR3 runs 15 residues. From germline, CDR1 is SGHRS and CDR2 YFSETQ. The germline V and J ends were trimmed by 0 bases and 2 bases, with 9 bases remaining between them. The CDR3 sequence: CASSLASGGNQPQHF. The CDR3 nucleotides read TGCGCCAGCAGCTTGGCCTCGGGAGGCAATCAGCCCCAGCATTTT.

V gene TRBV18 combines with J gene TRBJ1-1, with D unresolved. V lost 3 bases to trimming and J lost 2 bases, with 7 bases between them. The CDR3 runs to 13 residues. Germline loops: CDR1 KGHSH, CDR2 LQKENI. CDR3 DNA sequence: TGTGCCAGCTCACCTACAGCTAACACTGAAGCTTTCTTT. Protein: CASSPTANTEAFF.

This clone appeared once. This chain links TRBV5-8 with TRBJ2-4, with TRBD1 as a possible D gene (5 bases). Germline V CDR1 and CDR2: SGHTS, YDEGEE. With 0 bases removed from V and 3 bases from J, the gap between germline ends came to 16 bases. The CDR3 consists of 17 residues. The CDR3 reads CASSLGWGEFNKNIQYF. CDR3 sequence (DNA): TGTGCCAGCAGCTTGGGCTGGGGCGAGTTCAACAAAAACATTCAGTACTTC. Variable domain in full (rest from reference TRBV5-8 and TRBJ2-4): EAGVTQSPTHLIKTRGQQATLRCSPISGHTSVYWYQQALGLGLQFLLWYDEGEERNRGNFPPRFSGRQFPNYSSELNVNALELEDSALYLCASSLGWGEFNKNIQYFGAGTRLSVL.

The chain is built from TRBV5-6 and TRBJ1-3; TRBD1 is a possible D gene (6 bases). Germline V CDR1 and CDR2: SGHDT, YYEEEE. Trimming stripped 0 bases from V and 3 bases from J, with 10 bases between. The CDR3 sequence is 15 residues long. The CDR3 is CASSLGGGVGNTIYF. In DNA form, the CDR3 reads TGTGCCAGCAGCTTGGGAGGGGGTGTTGGAAACACCATATATTTT.

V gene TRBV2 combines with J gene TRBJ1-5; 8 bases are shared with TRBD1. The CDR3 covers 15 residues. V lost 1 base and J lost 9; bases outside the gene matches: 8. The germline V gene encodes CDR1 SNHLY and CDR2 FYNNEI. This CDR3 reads CASSEGTGNAVPQHF. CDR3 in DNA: TGTGCCAGCAGTGAAGGGACAGGGAATGCGGTGCCCCAGCATTTT.

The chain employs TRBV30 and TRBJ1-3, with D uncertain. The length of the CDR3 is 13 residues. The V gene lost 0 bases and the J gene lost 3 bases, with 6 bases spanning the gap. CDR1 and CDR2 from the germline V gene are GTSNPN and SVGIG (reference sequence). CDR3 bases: TGTGCCTGGAGTGTAGGAGGTGGAAACACCATATATTTT. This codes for CAWSVGGGNTIYF.

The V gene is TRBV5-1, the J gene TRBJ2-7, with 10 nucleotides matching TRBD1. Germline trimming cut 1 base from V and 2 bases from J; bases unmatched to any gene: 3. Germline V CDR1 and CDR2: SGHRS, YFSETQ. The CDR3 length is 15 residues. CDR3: CASSLMGQGPYEQYF. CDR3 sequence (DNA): TGCGCCAGCAGCTTGATGGGACAGGGGCCCTACGAGCAGTACTTC.

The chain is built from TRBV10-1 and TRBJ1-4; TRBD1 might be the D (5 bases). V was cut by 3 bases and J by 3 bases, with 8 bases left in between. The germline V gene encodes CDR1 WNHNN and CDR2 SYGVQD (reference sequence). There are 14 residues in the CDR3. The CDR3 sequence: CASSDGQPNEKLFF. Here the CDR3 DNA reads TGCGCCAGCAGTGACGGACAACCTAATGAAAAACTGTTTTTT.

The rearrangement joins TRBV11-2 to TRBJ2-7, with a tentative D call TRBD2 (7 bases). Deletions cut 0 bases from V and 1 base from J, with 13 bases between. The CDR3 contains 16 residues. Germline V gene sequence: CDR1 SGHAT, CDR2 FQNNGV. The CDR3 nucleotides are TGTGCCAGCAGCTTAGAACTAGCGCAGGGGTCCTACGAGCAGTACTTC. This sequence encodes CASSLELAQGSYEQYF.

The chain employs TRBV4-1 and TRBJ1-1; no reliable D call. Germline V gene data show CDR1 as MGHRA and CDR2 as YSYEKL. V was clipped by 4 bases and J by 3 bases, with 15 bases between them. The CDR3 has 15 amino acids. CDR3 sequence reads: CASSPHLFGDTEAFF. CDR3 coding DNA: TGCGCCAGCAGCCCACACCTATTCGGGGACACTGAAGCTTTCTTT.

CDR3 in DNA: TGTGCCAGCAGCTTAGTGCCTGCGGGAGGTCGAGATACGCAGTATTTT. Translation: CASSLVPAGGRDTQYF. The chain carries TRBV11-2 and TRBJ2-3; 8 nucleotides match TRBD2. The CDR3 has 16 amino acids. J gave up 5 bases and V 1 base, and 8 bases lay outside the gene matches. Germline V gives CDR1 SGHAT, CDR2 FQNNGV.

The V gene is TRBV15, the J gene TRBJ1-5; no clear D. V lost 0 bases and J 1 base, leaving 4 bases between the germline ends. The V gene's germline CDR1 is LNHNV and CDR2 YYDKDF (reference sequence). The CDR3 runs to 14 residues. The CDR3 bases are TGTGCCACCAGCAGAGATCTCAGCAATCAGCCCCAGCATTTT. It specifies CATSRDLSNQPQHF.

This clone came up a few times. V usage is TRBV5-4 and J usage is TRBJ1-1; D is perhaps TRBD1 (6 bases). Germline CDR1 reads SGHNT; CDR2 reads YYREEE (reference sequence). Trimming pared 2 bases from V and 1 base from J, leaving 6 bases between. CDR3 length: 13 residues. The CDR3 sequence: CASSLQGNTEAFF. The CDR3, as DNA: TGTGCCAGCAGCTTACAGGGGAACACTGAAGCTTTCTTT.

This CDR3 reads CASSIQTGGWETQYF. The CDR3 DNA sequence: TGTGCCAGCAGCATCCAGACAGGGGGCTGGGAGACCCAGTACTTC. The chain is built from TRBV7-9 and TRBJ2-5; the match to TRBD1 covers 10 bases. The CDR3 spans 15 residues. The V and J ends lost 5 bases and 5 bases, in that order; junction bases with no gene match: 8. Germline values: CDR1 SEHNR, CDR2 FQNEAQ (reference sequence). Variable domain in full (rest from reference TRBV7-9 and TRBJ2-5): DTGVSQNPRHKITKRGQNVTFRCDPISEHNRLYWYRQTLGQGPEFLTYFQNEAQLEKSRLLSDRFSAERPKGSFSTLEIQRTEQGDSAMYLCASSIQTGGWETQYFGPGTRLLVL.

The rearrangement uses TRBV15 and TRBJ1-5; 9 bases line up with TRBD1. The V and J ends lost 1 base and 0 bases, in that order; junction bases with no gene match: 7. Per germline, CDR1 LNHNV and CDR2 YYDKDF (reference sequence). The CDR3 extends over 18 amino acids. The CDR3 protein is CATSRGGQGRNSNQPQHF. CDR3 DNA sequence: TGTGCCACCAGCAGAGGGGGACAGGGCCGAAATAGCAATCAGCCCCAGCATTTT.

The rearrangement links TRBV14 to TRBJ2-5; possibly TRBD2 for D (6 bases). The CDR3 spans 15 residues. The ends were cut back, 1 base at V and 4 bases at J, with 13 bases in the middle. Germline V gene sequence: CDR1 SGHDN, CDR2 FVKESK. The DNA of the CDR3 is TGTGCCAGCAGCCAAGTGGCGGGGTTGAGAGAGACCCAGTACTTC. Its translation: CASSQVAGLRETQYF.

The CDR3 loop reads CAWSVAGYREQYF. CDR3 bases: TGTGCCTGGAGTGTAGCGGGGTACCGCGAGCAGTACTTC. The chain combines TRBV30 with TRBJ2-7, with 7 bases aligning to TRBD2. The CDR3 spans 13 residues. Germline V gene sequence: CDR1 GTSNPN, CDR2 SVGIG (reference sequence). Trimming cost V 0 bases and J 6 bases; bases outside gene matches: 5.

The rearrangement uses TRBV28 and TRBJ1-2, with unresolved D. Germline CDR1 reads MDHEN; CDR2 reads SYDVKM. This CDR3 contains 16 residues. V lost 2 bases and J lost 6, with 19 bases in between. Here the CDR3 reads CASSLDQPQVTNGYTF. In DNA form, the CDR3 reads TGTGCCAGCAGTTTAGACCAGCCCCAGGTAACGAATGGCTACACCTTC.

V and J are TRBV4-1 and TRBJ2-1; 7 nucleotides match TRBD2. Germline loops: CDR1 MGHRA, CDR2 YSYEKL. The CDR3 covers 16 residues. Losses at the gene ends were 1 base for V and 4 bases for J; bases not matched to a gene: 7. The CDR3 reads CASSQAPSGAYNEQFF. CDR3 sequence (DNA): TGCGCCAGCAGCCAAGCTCCCAGCGGGGCGTACAATGAGCAGTTCTTC.

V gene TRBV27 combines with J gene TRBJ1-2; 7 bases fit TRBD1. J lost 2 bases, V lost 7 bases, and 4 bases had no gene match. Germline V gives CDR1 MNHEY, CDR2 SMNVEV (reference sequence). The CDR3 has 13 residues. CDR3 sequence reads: CASTTGANYGYTF. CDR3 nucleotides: TGTGCCAGCACTACAGGGGCAAACTATGGCTACACCTTC.

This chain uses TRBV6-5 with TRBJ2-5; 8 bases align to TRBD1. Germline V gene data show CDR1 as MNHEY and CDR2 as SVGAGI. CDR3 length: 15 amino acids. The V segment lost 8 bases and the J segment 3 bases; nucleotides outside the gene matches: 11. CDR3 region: CASLSGGAREETQYF. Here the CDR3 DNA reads TGTGCCAGCCTATCAGGGGGCGCGCGGGAAGAGACCCAGTACTTC.

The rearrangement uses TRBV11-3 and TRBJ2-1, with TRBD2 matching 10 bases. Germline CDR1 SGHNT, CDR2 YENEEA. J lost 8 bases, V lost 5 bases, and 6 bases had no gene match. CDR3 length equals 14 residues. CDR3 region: CASSALAGLDEQFF. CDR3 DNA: TGTGCCAGCAGCGCACTAGCGGGGTTAGATGAGCAGTTCTTC.